Listed below are T cell receptor beta chains from one sample, sequenced in a study of lymphopenia after photon versus proton radiotherapy. The protocol was immunoSEQ multiplex PCR, while the TCRdb copy is restricted to in-frame clones and leaves out a portion. Among 42,000 or so clones listed, about four fifths were seen once. The input for sequencing was peripheral blood, taken from a patient treated with proton-based radiotherapy. These TCRs come from a woman in her seventies with pancreatic cancer. The conserved cysteine and the conserved F or W are not part of the CDR3 here.

v_gene,CDR3aa
TRBV28,ASEIGSGYGYT
TRBV6-1,ASSDASGNSYEQY
TRBV4-2,ASSQETSGRVYEQY
TRBV4-3,ASSQDVTGVYEQY
TRBV5-6,ASSFLGGGPDQPQH
TRBV19,ASSRTRSETKNIQY
TRBV7-2,ASSLGAGQPQH
TRBV28,ASINPGQLYEQY
TRBV29-1,SVDDRGTPYNEQF
TRBV10-3,AISVGTGNFQPQH
TRBV19,ASRGHGSSYEQY
TRBV7-6,ASSMGRQETQY
TRBV7-2,ASSFPSGGSGINEQF
TRBV28,ASSRPHNTEAF
TRBV11-1,ASSLHTIRGMETQY
TRBV9,ASSVADQNYEQY
TRBV18,ASSPVGETQY
TRBV7-2,ASSLGRGSSYNSPLH
TRBV9,ASAQNEGYEQY
TRBV6-1,AIDRDRGTYEQY
TRBV28,ASSLYTLSSYEQY
TRBV5-1,ASSSRDYGYT
TRBV5-6,ASSLVAGKPYEQY
TRBV28,ASNWDRSSLVEQF
TRBV5-1,ASSLVAGNTGELF
TRBV4-3,ASSQDGQSQYTQY
TRBV20-1,SAWGGETQY
TRBV28,ASSLQGTGEQY
TRBV6-1,ASSESGLAGGYEQY
TRBV5-1,ASSLQINNEQF
TRBV7-2,ASSLGGRAVTEAF
TRBV15,ATSRGGLAGGTDTQY
TRBV28,ASSATGTLHQPQH
TRBV29-1,SVHSLGSSGSLNNEQF
TRBV28,ASKDLVNYGYT
TRBV4-2,ASSQAVGSPGLAVNEQF
TRBV18,ASSPNQGARTDTQY
TRBV13,ASSPGLAGGGSYNEQF
TRBV28,ASSPGMVTTNEKLF
TRBV5-1,ASSLGWGNEQF
TRBV11-2,ASSFLGQGASKNIQY
TRBV5-1,ASSPDGARQETQY
TRBV6-5,ASARGSHGIQY
TRBV30,AWSSRDIRNTEAF
TRBV2,ASGLGDRALPQH